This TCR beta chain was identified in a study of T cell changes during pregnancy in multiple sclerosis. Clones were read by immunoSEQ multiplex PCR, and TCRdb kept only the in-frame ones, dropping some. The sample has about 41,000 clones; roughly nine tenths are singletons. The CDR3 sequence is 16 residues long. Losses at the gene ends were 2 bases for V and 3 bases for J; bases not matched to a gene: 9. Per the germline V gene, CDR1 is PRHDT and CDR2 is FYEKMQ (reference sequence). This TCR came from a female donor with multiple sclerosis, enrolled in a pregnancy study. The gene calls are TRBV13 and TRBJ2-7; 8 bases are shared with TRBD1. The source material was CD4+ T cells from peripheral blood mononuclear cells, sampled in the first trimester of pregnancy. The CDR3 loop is CASSLFQGAGLYEQYF. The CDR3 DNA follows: TGTGCCAGCAGCTTATTCCAGGGGGCCGGTCTCTACGAGCAGTACTTC.